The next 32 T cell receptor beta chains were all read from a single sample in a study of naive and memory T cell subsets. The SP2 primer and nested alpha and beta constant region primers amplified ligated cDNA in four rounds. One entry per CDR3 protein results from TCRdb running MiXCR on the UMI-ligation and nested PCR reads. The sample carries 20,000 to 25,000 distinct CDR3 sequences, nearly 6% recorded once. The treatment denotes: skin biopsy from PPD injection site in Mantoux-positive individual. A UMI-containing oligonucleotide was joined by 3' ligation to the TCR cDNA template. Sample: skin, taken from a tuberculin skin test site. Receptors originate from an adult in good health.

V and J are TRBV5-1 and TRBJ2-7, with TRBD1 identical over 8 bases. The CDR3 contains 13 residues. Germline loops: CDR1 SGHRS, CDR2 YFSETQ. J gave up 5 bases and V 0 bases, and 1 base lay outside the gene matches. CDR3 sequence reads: CASSLDRGNEQYF. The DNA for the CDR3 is TGCGCCAGCAGCTTGGACAGGGGGAACGAGCAGTACTTC.

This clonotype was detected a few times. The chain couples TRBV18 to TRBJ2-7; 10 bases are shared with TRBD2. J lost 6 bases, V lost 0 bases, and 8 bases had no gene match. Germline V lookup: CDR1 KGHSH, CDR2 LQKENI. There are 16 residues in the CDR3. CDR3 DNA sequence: TGTGCCAGCTCACCACCGAGGGCTAGCGGGAGCGTCGAGCAGTACTTC. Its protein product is CASSPPRASGSVEQYF.

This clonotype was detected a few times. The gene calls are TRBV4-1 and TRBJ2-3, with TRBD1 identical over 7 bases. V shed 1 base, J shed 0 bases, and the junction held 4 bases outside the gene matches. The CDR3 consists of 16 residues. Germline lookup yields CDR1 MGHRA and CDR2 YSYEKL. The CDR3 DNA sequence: TGCGCCAGCAGCCAAGTCCACAGGGGTAGCACAGATACGCAGTATTTT. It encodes CASSQVHRGSTDTQYF.

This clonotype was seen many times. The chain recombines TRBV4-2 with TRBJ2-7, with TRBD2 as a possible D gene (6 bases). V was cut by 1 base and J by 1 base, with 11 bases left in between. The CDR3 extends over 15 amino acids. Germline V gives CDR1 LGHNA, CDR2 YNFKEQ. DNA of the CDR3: TGTGCCAGCAGCCAAGGGGTCGGGAGTTCCTACGAGCAGTACTTC. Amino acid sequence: CASSQGVGSSYEQYF.

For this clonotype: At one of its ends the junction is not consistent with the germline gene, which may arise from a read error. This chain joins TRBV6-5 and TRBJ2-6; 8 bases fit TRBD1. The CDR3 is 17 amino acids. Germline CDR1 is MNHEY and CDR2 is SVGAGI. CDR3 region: CASRSGTGRSGANVLNF. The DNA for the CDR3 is TGTGCCAGCAGGTCCGGGACAGGAAGATCTGGGGCCAACGTCCTGAATTTC.

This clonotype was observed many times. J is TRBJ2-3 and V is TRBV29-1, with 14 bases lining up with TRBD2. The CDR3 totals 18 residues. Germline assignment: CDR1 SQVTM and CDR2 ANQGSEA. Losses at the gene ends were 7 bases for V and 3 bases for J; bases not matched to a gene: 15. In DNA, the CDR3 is TGCAGCGCTACGGGACTAGCGGGAGTGATTGCGGTGACAGATACGCAGTATTTT. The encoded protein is CSATGLAGVIAVTDTQYF.

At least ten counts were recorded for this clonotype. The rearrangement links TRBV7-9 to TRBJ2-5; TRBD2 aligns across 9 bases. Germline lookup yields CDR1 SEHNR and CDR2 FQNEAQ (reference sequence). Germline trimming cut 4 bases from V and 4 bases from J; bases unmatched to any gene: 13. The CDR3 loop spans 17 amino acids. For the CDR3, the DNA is TGTGCCAGCAGCTCGGCGCTAGGGACTAGCTTGATAGAGACCCAGTACTTC. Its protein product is CASSSALGTSLIETQYF.

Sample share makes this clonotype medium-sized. The CDR3 is CASSPNRYGELFF. In DNA form, the CDR3 reads TGTGCCAGCAGCCCCAACAGATACGGGGAGCTGTTTTTT. V gene TRBV7-9 combines with J gene TRBJ2-2; D is uncertain. V was clipped by 5 bases and J by 7 bases, with 11 bases between them. Germline CDR1 reads SEHNR; CDR2 reads FQNEAQ (reference sequence). This CDR3 is 13 amino acids long.

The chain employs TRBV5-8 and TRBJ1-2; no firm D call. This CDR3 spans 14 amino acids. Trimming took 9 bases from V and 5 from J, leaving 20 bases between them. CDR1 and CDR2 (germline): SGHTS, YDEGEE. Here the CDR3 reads CANGPGGGLYGYTF. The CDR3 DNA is TGTGCCAACGGTCCCGGAGGAGGGTTATATGGCTACACCTTC.

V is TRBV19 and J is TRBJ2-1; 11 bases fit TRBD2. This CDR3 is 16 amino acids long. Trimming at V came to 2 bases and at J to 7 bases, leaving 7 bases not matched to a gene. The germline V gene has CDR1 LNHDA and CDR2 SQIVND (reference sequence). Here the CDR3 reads CASSIKLAGEGNEQFF. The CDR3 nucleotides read TGTGCCAGTAGTATAAAACTAGCGGGAGAAGGGAATGAGCAGTTCTTC.

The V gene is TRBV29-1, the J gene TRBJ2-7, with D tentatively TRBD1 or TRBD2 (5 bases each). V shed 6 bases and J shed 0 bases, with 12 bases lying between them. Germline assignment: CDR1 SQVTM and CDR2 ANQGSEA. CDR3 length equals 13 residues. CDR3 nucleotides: TGCAGCGTACCGGGACGGAGCTCCTACGAGCAGTACTTC. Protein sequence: CSVPGRSSYEQYF.

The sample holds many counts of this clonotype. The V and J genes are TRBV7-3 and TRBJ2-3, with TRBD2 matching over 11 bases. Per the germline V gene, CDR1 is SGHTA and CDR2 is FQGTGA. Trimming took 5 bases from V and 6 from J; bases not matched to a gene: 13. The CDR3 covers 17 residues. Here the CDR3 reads CASSPHPTSGSFDTQYF. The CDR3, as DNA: TGTGCCAGCAGCCCCCACCCAACTAGCGGGAGTTTTGATACGCAGTATTTT.

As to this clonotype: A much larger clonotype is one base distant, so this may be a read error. The CDR3 nucleotides read TGTGCCGGCAGTTACTCGACTAAGAGAGTCCGATCTGGGGCCAACGTCCTGACTTTC. Residues: CAGSYSTKRVRSGANVLTF. The chain couples TRBV6-5 to TRBJ2-6; D possibly corresponds to TRBD2 (5 bases). This CDR3 has 19 residues. Per the germline V gene, CDR1 is MNHEY and CDR2 is SVGAGI.

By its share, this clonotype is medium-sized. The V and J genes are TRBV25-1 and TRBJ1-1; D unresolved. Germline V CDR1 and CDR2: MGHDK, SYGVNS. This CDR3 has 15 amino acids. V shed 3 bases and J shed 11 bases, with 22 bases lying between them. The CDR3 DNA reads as TGTGCCAGCAGTGATGCAAACCGTCCGTTCGGTATGGCTTTCTTT. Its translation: CASSDANRPFGMAFF.

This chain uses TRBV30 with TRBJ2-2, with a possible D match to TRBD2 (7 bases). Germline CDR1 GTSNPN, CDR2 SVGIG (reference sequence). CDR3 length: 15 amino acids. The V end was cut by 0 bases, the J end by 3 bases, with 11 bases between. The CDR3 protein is CAWSVGGVYTGELFF. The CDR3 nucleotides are TGTGCCTGGAGTGTAGGGGGGGTTTACACCGGGGAGCTGTTTTTT.

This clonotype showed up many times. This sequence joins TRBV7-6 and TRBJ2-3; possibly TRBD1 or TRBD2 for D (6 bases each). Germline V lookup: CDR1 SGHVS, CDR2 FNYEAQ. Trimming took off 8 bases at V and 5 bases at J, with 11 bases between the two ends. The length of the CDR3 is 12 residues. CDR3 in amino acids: CASGGLGDTQYF. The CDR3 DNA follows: TGTGCCAGCGGGGGGCTTGGAGATACGCAGTATTTT.

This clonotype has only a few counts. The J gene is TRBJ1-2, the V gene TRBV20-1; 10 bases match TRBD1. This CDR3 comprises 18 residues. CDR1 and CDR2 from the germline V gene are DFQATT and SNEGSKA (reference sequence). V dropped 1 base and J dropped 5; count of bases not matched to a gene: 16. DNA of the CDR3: TGCAGTGCTAGAGTCCGCCGGGACAGGGGCCCCCTTGAGTATGGCTACACCTTC. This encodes CSARVRRDRGPLEYGYTF.

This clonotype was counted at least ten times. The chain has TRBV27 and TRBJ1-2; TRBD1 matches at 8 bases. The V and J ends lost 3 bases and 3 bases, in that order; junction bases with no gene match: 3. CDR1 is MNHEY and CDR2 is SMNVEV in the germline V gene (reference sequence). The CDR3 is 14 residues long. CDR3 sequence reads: CASSFRGQDYGYTF. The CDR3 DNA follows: TGTGCCAGCAGTTTCAGGGGGCAGGACTATGGCTACACCTTC.

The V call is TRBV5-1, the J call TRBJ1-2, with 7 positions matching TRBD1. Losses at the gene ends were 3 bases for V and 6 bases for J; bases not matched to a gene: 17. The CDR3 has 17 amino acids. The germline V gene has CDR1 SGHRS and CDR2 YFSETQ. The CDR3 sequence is CASSSAAPQTGVDGYTF. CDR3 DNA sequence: TGCGCCAGCAGCTCCGCAGCACCCCAAACAGGGGTAGATGGCTACACCTTC.

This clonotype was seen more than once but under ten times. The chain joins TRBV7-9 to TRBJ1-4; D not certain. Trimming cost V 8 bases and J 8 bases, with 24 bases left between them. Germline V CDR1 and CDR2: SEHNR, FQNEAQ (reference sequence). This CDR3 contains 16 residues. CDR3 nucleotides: TGTGCCAGCTCTCCTGCCCCTAGGACGGTAGTCGAAAAACTGTTTTTT. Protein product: CASSPAPRTVVEKLFF.

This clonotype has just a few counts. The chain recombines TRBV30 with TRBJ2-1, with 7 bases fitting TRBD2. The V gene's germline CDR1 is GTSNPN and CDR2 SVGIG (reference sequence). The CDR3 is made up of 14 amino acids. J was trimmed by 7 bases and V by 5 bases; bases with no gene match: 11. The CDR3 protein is CAWGGERGINEQFF. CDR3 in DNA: TGTGCCTGGGGGGGGGAGAGGGGAATTAATGAGCAGTTCTTC. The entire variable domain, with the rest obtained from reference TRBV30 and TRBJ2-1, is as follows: SQTIHQWPATLVQPVGSPLSLECTVEGTSNPNLYWYRQAAGRGLQLLFYSVGIGQISSEVPQNLSASRPQDRQFILSSKKLLLSDSGFYLCAWGGERGINEQFFGPGTRLTVL.

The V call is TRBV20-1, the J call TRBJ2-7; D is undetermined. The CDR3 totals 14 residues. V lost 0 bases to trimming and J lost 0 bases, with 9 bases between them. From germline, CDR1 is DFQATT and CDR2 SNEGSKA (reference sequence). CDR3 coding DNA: TGCAGTGCTAGAGATAAGGGTAGCTCCTACGAGCAGTACTTC. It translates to CSARDKGSSYEQYF.

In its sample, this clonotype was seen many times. The CDR3 DNA sequence: TGTGCCAGCAGTGTGTACAGGGGGTCATACAATGAGCAGTTCTTC. Protein product: CASSVYRGSYNEQFF. The rearrangement links TRBV2 to TRBJ2-1, with TRBD1 identical over 8 bases. This CDR3 region has 15 residues. With 4 bases clipped from V and 4 bases from J, the junction kept 6 bases outside the gene matches. Germline V gene lookup returns CDR1 SNHLY and CDR2 FYNNEI.

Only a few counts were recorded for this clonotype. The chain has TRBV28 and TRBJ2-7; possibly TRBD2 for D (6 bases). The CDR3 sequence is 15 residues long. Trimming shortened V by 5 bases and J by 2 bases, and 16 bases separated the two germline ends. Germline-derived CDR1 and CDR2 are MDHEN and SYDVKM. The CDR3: CASSILGTGTYEQYF. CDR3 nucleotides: TGTGCCAGCAGTATCCTAGGGACTGGGACCTACGAGCAGTACTTC. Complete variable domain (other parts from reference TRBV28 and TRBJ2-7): DVKVTQSSRYLVKRTGEKVFLECVQDMDHENMFWYRQDPGLGLRLIYFSYDVKMKEKGDIPEGYSVSREKKERFSLILESASTNQTSMYLCASSILGTGTYEQYFGPGTRLTVT.

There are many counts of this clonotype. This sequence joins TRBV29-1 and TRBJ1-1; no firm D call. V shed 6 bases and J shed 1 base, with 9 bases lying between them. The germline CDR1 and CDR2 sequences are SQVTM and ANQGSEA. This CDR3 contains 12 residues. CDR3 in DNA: TGCAGCGTGGGCGGCTGGAACACTGAAGCTTTCTTT. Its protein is CSVGGWNTEAFF.

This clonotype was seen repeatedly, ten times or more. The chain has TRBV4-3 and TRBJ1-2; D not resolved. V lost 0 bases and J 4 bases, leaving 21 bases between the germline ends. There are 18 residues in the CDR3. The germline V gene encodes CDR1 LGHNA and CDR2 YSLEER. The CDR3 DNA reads TGCGCCAGCAGCCAAGATCCCATCGCGTCAGTAAATTTCTATGGCTACACCTTC. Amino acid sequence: CASSQDPIASVNFYGYTF.

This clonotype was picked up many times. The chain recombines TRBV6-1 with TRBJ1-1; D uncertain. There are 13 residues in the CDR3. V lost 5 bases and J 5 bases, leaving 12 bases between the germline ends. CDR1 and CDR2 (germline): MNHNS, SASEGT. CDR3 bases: TGTGCCAGCAGTTGGAACGAAGGTACTGAAGCTTTCTTT. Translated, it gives CASSWNEGTEAFF.

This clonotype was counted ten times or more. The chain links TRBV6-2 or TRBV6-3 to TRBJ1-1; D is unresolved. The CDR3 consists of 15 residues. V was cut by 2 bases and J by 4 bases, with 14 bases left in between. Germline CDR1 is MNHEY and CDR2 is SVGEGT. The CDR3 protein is CASSYPLAGSTEAFF. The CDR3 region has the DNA TGTGCCAGCAGTTACCCTCTTGCCGGCAGCACTGAAGCTTTCTTT.

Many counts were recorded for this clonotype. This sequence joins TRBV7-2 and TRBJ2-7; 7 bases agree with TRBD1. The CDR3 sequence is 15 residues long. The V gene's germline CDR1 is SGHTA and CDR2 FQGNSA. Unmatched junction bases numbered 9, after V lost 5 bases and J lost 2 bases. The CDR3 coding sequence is TGTGCCAGCAGCCGCTACAGGGGCCAACCCTACGAGCAGTACTTC. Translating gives CASSRYRGQPYEQYF.

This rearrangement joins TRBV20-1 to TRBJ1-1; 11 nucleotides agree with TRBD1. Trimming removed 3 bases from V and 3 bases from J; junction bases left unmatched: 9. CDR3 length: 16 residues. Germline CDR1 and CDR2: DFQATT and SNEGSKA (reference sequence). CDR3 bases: TGCAGTGCTAGGGCCGGGACAGGGGGTGTGGACACTGAAGCTTTCTTT. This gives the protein CSARAGTGGVDTEAFF.

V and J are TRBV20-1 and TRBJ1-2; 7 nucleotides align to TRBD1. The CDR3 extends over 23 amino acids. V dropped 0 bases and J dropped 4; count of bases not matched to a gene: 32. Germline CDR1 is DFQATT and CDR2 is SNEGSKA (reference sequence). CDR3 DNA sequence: TGCAGTGCTAGAGATCCGCCCCGGGACAGCCGTCACAGGGGATATTCTTCGGGCTATGGCTACACCTTC. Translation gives CSARDPPRDSRHRGYSSGYGYTF.

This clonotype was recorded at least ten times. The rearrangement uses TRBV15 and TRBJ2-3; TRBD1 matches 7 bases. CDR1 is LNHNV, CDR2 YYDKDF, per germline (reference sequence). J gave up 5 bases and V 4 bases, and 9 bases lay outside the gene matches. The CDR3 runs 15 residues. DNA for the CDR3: TGTGCCACCAGCATGGGACAGAACGAAGTAGATACGCAGTATTTT. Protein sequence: CATSMGQNEVDTQYF.